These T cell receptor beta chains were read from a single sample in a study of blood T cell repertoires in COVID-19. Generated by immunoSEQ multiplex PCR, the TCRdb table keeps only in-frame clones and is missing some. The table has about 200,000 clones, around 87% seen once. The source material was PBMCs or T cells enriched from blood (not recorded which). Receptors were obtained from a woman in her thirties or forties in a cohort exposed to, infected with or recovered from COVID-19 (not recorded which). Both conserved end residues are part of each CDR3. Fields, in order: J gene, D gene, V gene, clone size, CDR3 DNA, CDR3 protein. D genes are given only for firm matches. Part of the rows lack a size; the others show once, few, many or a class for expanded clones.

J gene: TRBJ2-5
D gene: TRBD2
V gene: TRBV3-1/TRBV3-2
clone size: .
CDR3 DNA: TGTGCCAGCAGCGAAATCGGGACTAGCGGGGGAGGGGAGACCCAGTACTTC
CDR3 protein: CASSEIGTSGGGETQYF

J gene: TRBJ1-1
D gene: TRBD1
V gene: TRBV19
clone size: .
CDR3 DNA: TGTGCCAGTAGTATAGGCCGGACAGGGGATAGGGATGAAGCTTTCTTT
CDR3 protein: CASSIGRTGDRDEAFF

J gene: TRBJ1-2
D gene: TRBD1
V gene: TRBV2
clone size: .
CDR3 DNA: TGTGCCAGCAGTGAAGCGAGGGCAGGGGGCCATGGCTACACCTTC
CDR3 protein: CASSEARAGGHGYTF

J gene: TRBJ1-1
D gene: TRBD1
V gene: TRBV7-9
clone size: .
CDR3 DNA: TGTGCCAGCAGTAATCCGCGGCAGGGGGTGGGCGCTGAAGCTTTCTTT
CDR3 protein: CASSNPRQGVGAEAFF

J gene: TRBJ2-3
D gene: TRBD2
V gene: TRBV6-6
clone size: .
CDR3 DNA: TGTGCCAGCAGTTCCCCCGGGACTAGCGTGACAGATACGCAGTATTTT
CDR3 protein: CASSSPGTSVTDTQYF

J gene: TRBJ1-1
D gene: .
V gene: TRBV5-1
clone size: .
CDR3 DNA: TGCGCCAGCAGACTCGTCTTCAGGGACATGAACACTGAAGCTTTCTTT
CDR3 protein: CASRLVFRDMNTEAFF

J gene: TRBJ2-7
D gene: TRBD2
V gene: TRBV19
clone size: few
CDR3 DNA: TGTGCCAGTAGTGAGGGACTAGCGGGAGGGCCGTACGAGCAGTACTTC
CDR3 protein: CASSEGLAGGPYEQYF

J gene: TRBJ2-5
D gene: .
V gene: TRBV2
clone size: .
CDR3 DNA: TGTGCCAGCACTAGGCAGCAAGAGACCCAGTACTTC
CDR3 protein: CASTRQQETQYF

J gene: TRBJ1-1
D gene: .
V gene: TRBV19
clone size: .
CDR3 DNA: TGTGCCAGTAGTAATTGGGACACCTTGAACACTGAAGCTTTCTTT
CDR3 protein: CASSNWDTLNTEAFF

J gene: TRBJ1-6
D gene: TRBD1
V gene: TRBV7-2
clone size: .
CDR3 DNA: TGTGCCAGCAGCATGGACAGGTCCGGGACACCCCTCCACTTT
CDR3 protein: CASSMDRSGTPLHF

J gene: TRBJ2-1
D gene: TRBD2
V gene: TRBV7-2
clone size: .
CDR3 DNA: TGTGCCAGCAGCCCGCCGGGACTAGCGGGAGGATTCAACAATGAGCAGTTCTTC
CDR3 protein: CASSPPGLAGGFNNEQFF

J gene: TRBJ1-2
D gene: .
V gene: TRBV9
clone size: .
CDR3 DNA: TGTGCCAGCAGCGCAGGTTTTTATGGCTACACCTTC
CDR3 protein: CASSAGFYGYTF

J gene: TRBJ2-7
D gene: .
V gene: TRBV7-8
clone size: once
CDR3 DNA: TGTGCCAGCAGCCGAGTCTTGGCTAGCGCTGACGAGCAGTACTTC
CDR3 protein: CASSRVLASADEQYF

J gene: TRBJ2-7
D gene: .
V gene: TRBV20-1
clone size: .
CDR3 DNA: TGCAGTGTCGCGGACAGACACGAGCAGTACTTC
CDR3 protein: CSVADRHEQYF

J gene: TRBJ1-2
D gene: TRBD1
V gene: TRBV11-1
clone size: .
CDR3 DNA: TGTGCCAGCAGCTTAGGGCCGGACAGGGGCTATGGCTACACCTTC
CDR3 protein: CASSLGPDRGYGYTF

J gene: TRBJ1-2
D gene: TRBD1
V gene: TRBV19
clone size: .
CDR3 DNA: TGTGCCAGTACTCACCAGGGGGCGCGGGGAGCACCGGGCTACACCTTC
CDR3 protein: CASTHQGARGAPGYTF

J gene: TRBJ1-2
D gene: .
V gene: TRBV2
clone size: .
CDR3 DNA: TGTGCCAGCAGCGCTCACAGGGAAGTATATGGCTACACCTTC
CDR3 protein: CASSAHREVYGYTF

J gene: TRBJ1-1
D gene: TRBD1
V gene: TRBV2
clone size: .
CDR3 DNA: TGTGCCAGCAGTCGTATACAGGGGGGGACTGAAGCTTTCTTT
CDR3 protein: CASSRIQGGTEAFF

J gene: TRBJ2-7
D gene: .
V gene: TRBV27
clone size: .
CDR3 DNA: TGTGCCAGCAGTTTGAAGAGGAGCTACGAGCAGTACTTC
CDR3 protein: CASSLKRSYEQYF

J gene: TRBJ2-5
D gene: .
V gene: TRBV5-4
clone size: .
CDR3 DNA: TGTGCCAGCAGCCCCGGGAGCGGAACGAGGGAGGAGACCCAGTACTTC
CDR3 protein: CASSPGSGTREETQYF

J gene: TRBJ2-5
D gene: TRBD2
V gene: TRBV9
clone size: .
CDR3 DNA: TGTGCCAGCAGCGTAGACAGCGGGAGGGGGGAGACCCAGTACTTC
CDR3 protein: CASSVDSGRGETQYF

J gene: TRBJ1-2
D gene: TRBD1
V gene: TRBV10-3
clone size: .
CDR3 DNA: TGTGCCATCAGGGATTCCGGACAGGGAGAGAGCTACACCTTC
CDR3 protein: CAIRDSGQGESYTF

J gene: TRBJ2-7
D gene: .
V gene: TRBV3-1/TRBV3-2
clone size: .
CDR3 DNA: TGTGCCAGCAGCGTAAGGACTGCTTACTACGAGCAGTACTTC
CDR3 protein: CASSVRTAYYEQYF

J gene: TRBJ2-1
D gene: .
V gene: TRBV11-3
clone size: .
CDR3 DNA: TGTGCCAGCAGCTCGGAGTACAATGAGCAGTTCTTC
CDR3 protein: CASSSEYNEQFF

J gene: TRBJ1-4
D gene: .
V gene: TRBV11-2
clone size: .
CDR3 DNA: TGTGCCAGCAGCTCTGGCTTTGGGAGACGGAGCGAAAAACTGTTTTTT
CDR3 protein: CASSSGFGRRSEKLFF

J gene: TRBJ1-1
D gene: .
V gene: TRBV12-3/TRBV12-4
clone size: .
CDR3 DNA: TGTGCCAGCAGCAGGCAGGGCACTGAAGCTTTCTTT
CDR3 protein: CASSRQGTEAFF

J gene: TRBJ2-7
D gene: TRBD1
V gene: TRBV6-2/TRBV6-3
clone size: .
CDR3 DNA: TGTGCCAGCAGTTACCCCCCGGGACAGGGGGACGTCTGGGGGGCCTACGAGCAGTACTTC
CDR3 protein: CASSYPPGQGDVWGAYEQYF

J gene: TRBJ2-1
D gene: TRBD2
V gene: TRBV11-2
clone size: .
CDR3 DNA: TGTGCCAGCAGCCGCATGGGACTAGCGGGGGGGCCGGGTAATGAGCAGTTCTTC
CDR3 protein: CASSRMGLAGGPGNEQFF

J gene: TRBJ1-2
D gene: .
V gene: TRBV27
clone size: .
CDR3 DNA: TGTGCCAGCAGCCCGCGTGTGAGCCTCTATGGCTACACCTTC
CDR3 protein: CASSPRVSLYGYTF